Listed below are T cell receptor beta chains from one sample, sequenced in a study of cytomegalovirus exposure and HLA in healthy donors. Profiling relied on immunoSEQ multiplex PCR, and the TCRdb table lists in-frame clones only, not all of them. This repertoire shows 150,000 to 200,000 clones, 88% found once; its top ten account for 3%. The sample taken for sequencing was PBMCs. The receptors stem from a man between 18 and 29 years old in good health and CMV-seronegative. Both conserved end residues are part of each CDR3. The D gene is left open where the match is weak. Clone size is given for some rows only: seen once, a few or many times, or a class if the clone is expanded.

CDR3 DNA: TGTGCCAGCAGCTCACCAACTGGGGGGGTCTCTGGGGCCAACGTCCTGACTTTC; CDR3 protein: CASSSPTGGVSGANVLTF; D gene: TRBD2; J gene: TRBJ2-6; clone size: .; V gene: TRBV13
CDR3 DNA: TGTGCCAGCAGCCCATACAGGGATAGAACTAATGAAAAACTGTTTTTT; CDR3 protein: CASSPYRDRTNEKLFF; D gene: .; J gene: TRBJ1-4; clone size: .; V gene: TRBV7-8
CDR3 DNA: TGTGCCAGCAGCTTAGAGGCGGGAGGGCCCCGGAATGAGCAGTTCTTC; CDR3 protein: CASSLEAGGPRNEQFF; D gene: TRBD2; J gene: TRBJ2-1; clone size: once; V gene: TRBV11-3
CDR3 DNA: TGCGCCAGCAGCGCGACTAGCGCGTACACCGGGGAGCTGTTTTTT; CDR3 protein: CASSATSAYTGELFF; D gene: TRBD2; J gene: TRBJ2-2; clone size: .; V gene: TRBV5-1
CDR3 DNA: TGTGCCAGCAGCCCGGCGGGACAGGCGCCCTATGGCTACACCTTC; CDR3 protein: CASSPAGQAPYGYTF; D gene: TRBD1; J gene: TRBJ1-2; clone size: .; V gene: TRBV5-4
CDR3 DNA: TGTGCCAGCAGCCTGACCTTGGGACTCGCTTACGAGCAGTACTTC; CDR3 protein: CASSLTLGLAYEQYF; D gene: .; J gene: TRBJ2-7; clone size: .; V gene: TRBV11-1
CDR3 DNA: TGTGCCACCAGCAGTAGCGGGAGTTATGAGCAGTTCTTC; CDR3 protein: CATSSSGSYEQFF; D gene: TRBD2; J gene: TRBJ2-1; clone size: .; V gene: TRBV15
CDR3 DNA: TGCAGCGTAAGACCCAAAGCGGGTTTTGGAAACACCATATATTTT; CDR3 protein: CSVRPKAGFGNTIYF; D gene: .; J gene: TRBJ1-3; clone size: .; V gene: TRBV29-1
CDR3 DNA: TGTGCCAGGGGCGCGTTGGTGACAGGGGCCGAGACTGAAGCTTTCTTT; CDR3 protein: CARGALVTGAETEAFF; D gene: TRBD1; J gene: TRBJ1-1; clone size: .; V gene: TRBV2
CDR3 DNA: TGTGCCAGCAGCCCGGGCCATTTAGGGGGGGGCACAGATACGCAGTATTTT; CDR3 protein: CASSPGHLGGGTDTQYF; D gene: .; J gene: TRBJ2-3; clone size: .; V gene: TRBV28
CDR3 DNA: TGTGCCAGCAGCTTTAACAGGGAGTTGGCAGATACGCAGTATTTT; CDR3 protein: CASSFNRELADTQYF; D gene: .; J gene: TRBJ2-3; clone size: .; V gene: TRBV5-4
CDR3 DNA: TGTGCCAGCAGGCCCGGGACACCCTCCTACGAGCAGTACTTC; CDR3 protein: CASRPGTPSYEQYF; D gene: .; J gene: TRBJ2-7; clone size: .; V gene: TRBV6-5
CDR3 DNA: TGTGCCAGCAGGCTGCCCTTAGGACAGGGGGAGAAGGACTATGGCTACACCTTC; CDR3 protein: CASRLPLGQGEKDYGYTF; D gene: TRBD1; J gene: TRBJ1-2; clone size: .; V gene: TRBV28
CDR3 DNA: TGCGCCAGCAGTAATCCTGCCTCCGGGACAGGGGTTTATGGCTACACCTTC; CDR3 protein: CASSNPASGTGVYGYTF; D gene: TRBD1; J gene: TRBJ1-2; clone size: .; V gene: TRBV5-1
CDR3 DNA: TGTGCCAGCGAGTCCGGGACAGCGACTTCCTACGAGCAGTACTTC; CDR3 protein: CASESGTATSYEQYF; D gene: TRBD1; J gene: TRBJ2-7; clone size: once; V gene: TRBV28
CDR3 DNA: TGTGCCAGCAGCCCTACAGGGAAACTGTTTTTT; CDR3 protein: CASSPTGKLFF; D gene: .; J gene: TRBJ1-4; clone size: .; V gene: TRBV6-1
CDR3 DNA: TGTGCCAGCAGTTTATCAGCGGGAGCGGTCTACAATGAGCAGTTCTTC; CDR3 protein: CASSLSAGAVYNEQFF; D gene: TRBD2; J gene: TRBJ2-1; clone size: .; V gene: TRBV27
CDR3 DNA: TGTGCCATCAGTGAGTTAGCCGGGACAGGGTTAATATTT; CDR3 protein: CAISELAGTGLIF; D gene: TRBD1; J gene: TRBJ1-1; clone size: .; V gene: TRBV10-3
CDR3 DNA: TGTGCCAGCAGCTTCCGCCCACAGGGAATCCACGAGCAGTACTTC; CDR3 protein: CASSFRPQGIHEQYF; D gene: .; J gene: TRBJ2-7; clone size: .; V gene: TRBV7-2
CDR3 DNA: TGTGCCTGGAGTCAGGACAGGGGGAATGAAAAACTGTTTTTT; CDR3 protein: CAWSQDRGNEKLFF; D gene: TRBD1; J gene: TRBJ1-4; clone size: .; V gene: TRBV30
CDR3 DNA: TGTGCCAGCAGTTACTTGGCTTTAAACACTGAAGCTTTCTTT; CDR3 protein: CASSYLALNTEAFF; D gene: .; J gene: TRBJ1-1; clone size: .; V gene: TRBV6-5
CDR3 DNA: TGTGCCAGCAGTTCCCGAACTGGGCATGAAGCTTTCTTT; CDR3 protein: CASSSRTGHEAFF; D gene: .; J gene: TRBJ1-1; clone size: .; V gene: TRBV27
CDR3 DNA: TGTGCCAGCAGCCTAGGACAGAGTACTAACTATGGCTACACCTTC; CDR3 protein: CASSLGQSTNYGYTF; D gene: .; J gene: TRBJ1-2; clone size: .; V gene: TRBV5-4
CDR3 DNA: TGTGCCAGCAGTGTCGGACAGCAGAACACCGGGGAGCTGTTTTTT; CDR3 protein: CASSVGQQNTGELFF; D gene: .; J gene: TRBJ2-2; clone size: .; V gene: TRBV6-5
CDR3 DNA: TGTGCCAGCAGTGAGGGACAGGGGCGAGGAGATACGCAGTATTTT; CDR3 protein: CASSEGQGRGDTQYF; D gene: TRBD1; J gene: TRBJ2-3; clone size: .; V gene: TRBV6-1
CDR3 DNA: TGTGCCAGCAGTTTCGCCAGGGGTCAAGCGGAGACCCAGTACTTC; CDR3 protein: CASSFARGQAETQYF; D gene: .; J gene: TRBJ2-5; clone size: .; V gene: TRBV28
CDR3 DNA: TGTGCCAGCTCATCATACAGGGTTCCTTCGGGTGAAAAACTGTTTTTT; CDR3 protein: CASSSYRVPSGEKLFF; D gene: .; J gene: TRBJ1-4; clone size: .; V gene: TRBV18
CDR3 DNA: TGTGCCAGCAGTTTTGGGAGCGGAGCCACCGGGGAGCTGTTTTTT; CDR3 protein: CASSFGSGATGELFF; D gene: .; J gene: TRBJ2-2; clone size: .; V gene: TRBV27